The 10 T cell receptor beta chains below were found in one sample sequenced in a study of breast tumors, draining lymph nodes, adjacent tissues. TCRdb recomputed calls from the multiplex PCR reads with MiXCR, one row per CDR3 protein. This sample has about 200,000 distinct CDR3 sequences; approximately 31% occur once, and the top ten carry approximately 4.3%. Samples came from axillary lymph nodes draining the breast cancer. Sample: axillary lymph node tissue. These receptors originate from a female donor with breast cancer. Some clones in this sample may be carry-over from other donors' samples.

This clonotype has more than one count but fewer than ten. A read error may explain this, as a much larger clone is one base away. The chain combines TRBV5-5 with TRBJ2-7; weak D call: TRBD2 (6 bases). V lost 0 bases, J lost 4 bases, and 14 bases lay in between. Germline V lookup: CDR1 SGHKS, CDR2 YYEKEE (reference sequence). The CDR3 runs 15 residues. The CDR3 nucleotides read TGTGCCAGCAGCTTGGGCGGGGCAGTGGTATACGAGCAGTACTTC. Translated, it gives CASSLGGAVVYEQYF.

A remark on this clonotype: Given a much more abundant clone one base away, this may be a read error. V and J are TRBV5-8 and TRBJ2-5; D tentatively reads TRBD1 or TRBD2 (5 bases each). The CDR3 extends over 15 amino acids. Germline lookup yields CDR1 SGHTS and CDR2 YDEGEE. The V and J ends lost 4 bases and 2 bases respectively, with 15 bases between them. CDR3 DNA: TGTGCCAGCAGCGTACCGGGACCGGGACAAGAGACCCAGTACTTC. Protein sequence: CASSVPGPGQETQYF.

This clonotype was seen repeatedly, ten times or more. V and J are TRBV4-1 and TRBJ2-5; 14 bases match TRBD2. Germline loops: CDR1 MGHRA, CDR2 YSYEKL. The CDR3 has 17 residues. The J segment lost 5 bases and the V segment lost 3 bases, leaving 8 bases of the junction unmatched. CDR3 region: CASSQGTSGGGRETQYF. CDR3 in DNA: TGCGCCAGCAGCCAGGGGACTAGCGGGGGAGGCAGGGAGACCCAGTACTTC.

About this clonotype: One end of the junction fails to match germline, which may point to a read error. CDR3 region: CAGSQDSGPRETQCF. CDR3 in DNA: TGTGCCGGCAGCCAAGATTCAGGCCCCCGGGAGACCCAGTGCTTC. The chain joins TRBV3-1 to TRBJ2-5; tentatively, D is TRBD2 (6 bases). The germline CDR1 and CDR2 sequences are LGHDT and YNNKEL (reference sequence). The CDR3 is 15 residues long.

Regarding this clonotype: Just one base apart from a much larger clone, this may be a read error. The chain couples TRBV28 to TRBJ2-7, with D possibly TRBD1 on 6 matching bases. Germline CDR1 reads MDHEN; CDR2 reads SYDVKM. This CDR3 contains 13 residues. In nucleotides, the CDR3 is TGTGCCAGCACCTTTGGACAGTCCTGCGAGCAGTACTTC. It codes for CASTFGQSCEQYF.

This clonotype was seen ten or more times. The rearrangement joins TRBV7-2 to TRBJ2-5; D is unresolved. Germline CDR1 is SGHTA and CDR2 is FQGNSA. This CDR3 has 15 residues. With 5 bases removed from V and 4 bases from J, the gap between germline ends came to 17 bases. This chain's CDR3 is CASSPRPGRSETQYF. Written as DNA, the CDR3 is TGTGCCAGCAGCCCCCGTCCCGGTCGGTCAGAGACCCAGTACTTC.

The chain couples TRBV7-2 to TRBJ2-1; D uncertain. Trimming removed 3 bases at V and 16 bases at J, with 25 bases between. In germline, CDR1 is SGHTA, CDR2 FQGNSA. CDR3 length: 15 amino acids. Here the CDR3 DNA reads TGTGCCAGCAGCTTTGGTCAAACGGAGAACCCGGGCCCTTTCTTC. As protein: CASSFGQTENPGPFF. Combining the CDR3 with reference TRBV7-2 and TRBJ2-1 gives the whole variable domain GAGVSQSPSNKVTEKGKDVELRCDPISGHTALYWYRQSLGQGLEFLIYFQGNSAPDKSGLPSDRFSAERTGGSVSTLTIQRTQQEDSAVYLCASSFGQTENPGPFFGPGTRLTVL.

The chain recombines TRBV29-1 with TRBJ1-2; no clear D. The CDR3 runs to 18 residues. CDR1 SQVTM and CDR2 ANQGSEA come from the germline V gene. Trimming took 0 bases from V and 0 from J, leaving 20 bases between them. Here the CDR3 reads CSVEEFQVPASANYGYTF. CDR3 in DNA: TGCAGCGTTGAAGAATTCCAGGTCCCCGCCAGTGCTAACTATGGCTACACCTTC.

The V call is TRBV9, the J call TRBJ1-3; TRBD1 might be the D (5 bases). This CDR3 has 15 amino acids. The germline CDR1 and CDR2 sequences are SGDLS and YYNGEE. V lost 5 bases to trimming and J lost 0 bases, with 12 bases between them. Here the CDR3 reads CASRGTGFSGNTIYF. The CDR3 nucleotides are TGTGCCAGCAGAGGGACCGGGTTCTCTGGAAACACCATATATTTT. The full variable domain, in which reference TRBV9 and TRBJ1-3 provide the parts outside the CDR3, is DSGVTQTPKHLITATGQRVTLRCSPRSGDLSVYWYQQSLDQGLQFLIQYYNGEERAKGNILERFSAQQFPDLHSELNLSSLELGDSALYFCASRGTGFSGNTIYFGEGSWLTVV.

The rearrangement uses TRBV20-1 and TRBJ1-2; TRBD1 aligns across 9 bases. Germline V gene sequence: CDR1 DFQATT, CDR2 SNEGSKA (reference sequence). The V segment lost 6 bases and the J segment 5 bases; nucleotides outside the gene matches: 1. The CDR3 runs to 11 residues. This CDR3 reads CSAGTGYGYTF. The DNA for the CDR3 is TGCAGTGCCGGGACAGGGTATGGCTACACCTTC.